What follows are 27 T cell receptor beta chains derived from one specimen sequenced in a study of CD8+ T cells in alopecia areata. RNA extraction was followed by reverse transcription into cDNA, which acted as the sequencing template. The repertoire was sequenced with immunoSEQ multiplex PCR; TCRdb's copy has only in-frame clones and lacks some. The table has approximately 40,000 clones, over 50% seen once. CD4+ cells belonging to 4 to 6 patients, who were in the biomarker study, were further sorted into CD25+CD127- cells. The sequenced material came from CD4+ Tregs sorted from blood. These receptors originate from a human donor with alopecia areata.

The chain joins TRBV5-1 to TRBJ2-3; D gene ambiguous. The CDR3 sequence is 13 residues long. The germline V and J ends were trimmed by 2 bases and 1 base, with 5 bases remaining between them. Germline V lookup: CDR1 SGHRS, CDR2 YFSETQ. The DNA for the CDR3 is TGCGCCAGCAGCTTTTCCGGCACAGATACGCAGTATTTT. It codes for CASSFSGTDTQYF.

This clone was detected only a few times. The V gene is TRBV29-1, the J gene TRBJ1-1; TRBD1 is a possible D gene (5 bases). Trimming removed 6 bases from V and 3 bases from J, with 14 bases in between. This CDR3 has 13 residues. The germline V gene encodes CDR1 SQVTM and CDR2 ANQGSEA. The DNA for the CDR3 is TGCAGCGTCGCTTGGGGGGGGGACACTGAAGCTTTCTTT. It is translated as CSVAWGGDTEAFF.

The chain couples TRBV15 to TRBJ1-1, with 10 bases lining up with TRBD1. Germline V gives CDR1 LNHNV, CDR2 YYDKDF (reference sequence). The CDR3 totals 15 residues. The trim removed 0 bases at V and 3 bases at J, leaving 1 base unmatched. DNA for the CDR3: TGTGCCACCAGCAGAGATGACAGGGGGCACACTGAAGCTTTCTTT. Translating it yields CATSRDDRGHTEAFF.

J is TRBJ1-1 and V is TRBV5-1; 9 bases align to TRBD1. CDR1 SGHRS and CDR2 YFSETQ come from the germline V gene. V dropped 4 bases and J dropped 5; count of bases not matched to a gene: 9. This CDR3 is built from 15 residues. In nucleotides, the CDR3 is TGCGCCAGCAGCGCCACAAACAGGGGGCAAACTGAAGCTTTCTTT. It specifies CASSATNRGQTEAFF.

CDR3 DNA sequence: TGTGCCAGCTCACTACGGGACAGGGGTAGCTCTGGGGCCAACGTCCTGACTTTC. This codes for CASSLRDRGSSGANVLTF. The genes are TRBV18 and TRBJ2-6; 10 nucleotides match TRBD1. Germline CDR1 and CDR2: KGHSH and LQKENI. V was clipped by 4 bases and J by 0 bases; unmatched bases: 6. The CDR3 covers 18 residues.

The chain is built from TRBV7-3 and TRBJ2-3, with 8 bases lining up with TRBD1. Germline V CDR1 and CDR2: SGHTA, FQGTGA. Germline trimming cut 0 bases from V and 2 bases from J; bases unmatched to any gene: 10. The length of the CDR3 is 18 residues. The CDR3 here is CASSLTAPGTGVTDTQYF. Written as DNA, the CDR3 is TGTGCCAGCAGCTTAACCGCCCCCGGGACAGGAGTCACAGATACGCAGTATTTT.

This chain connects TRBV7-9 to TRBJ2-7; TRBD2 matches at 12 bases. This CDR3 contains 17 residues. V gave up 5 bases and J gave up 5 bases; unmatched junction bases: 13. Per the germline V gene, CDR1 is SEHNR and CDR2 is FQNEAQ (reference sequence). For the CDR3, the DNA is TGTGCCAGCAGCCGGTACTCACTAGCGGGAGGATTCGACGAGCAGTACTTC. Protein product: CASSRYSLAGGFDEQYF.

The rearrangement uses TRBV10-2 and TRBJ1-5, with D tentatively TRBD1 (6 bases). V was trimmed by 10 bases and J by 3 bases, leaving 16 bases between them. This CDR3 comprises 14 residues. Germline CDR1 WSHSY, CDR2 SAAADI. The CDR3 protein is CATRPRGDNQPQHF. In DNA, the CDR3 is TGCGCCACAAGGCCCAGGGGAGACAATCAGCCCCAGCATTTT.

This clone has just one count. This chain connects TRBV5-6 to TRBJ2-7; the D gene could be TRBD1 or TRBD2 (5 bases each). The germline V gene encodes CDR1 SGHDT and CDR2 YYEEEE. Trimming left V 4 bases short and J 7 bases short, with 18 bases between. This CDR3 spans 14 amino acids. The CDR3 DNA reads TGTGCCAGCAGCATCCGGGACCCCCCGGGGGAGCAGTACTTC. It yields the protein CASSIRDPPGEQYF.

CDR3 coding DNA: TGTGCCAGCAGCTTAGTTAGTGTACAGGGGAGGGCTGAAGCTTTCTTT. Encoded protein: CASSLVSVQGRAEAFF. V is TRBV11-2 and J is TRBJ1-1; 7 nucleotides agree with TRBD1. CDR3 size: 16 residues. Germline CDR1 is SGHAT and CDR2 is FQNNGV. V shed 1 base, J shed 6 bases, and the junction held 11 bases outside the gene matches.

This clone was seen a handful of times. The gene calls are TRBV7-2 and TRBJ2-6, with D hard to call. V dropped 1 base and J dropped 1 base, with 8 bases sitting between them. CDR3 length: 16 amino acids. The germline CDR1 and CDR2 sequences are SGHTA and FQGNSA. CDR3 residues: CASSLGRHSGANVLTF. The CDR3 nucleotides read TGTGCCAGCAGCTTAGGGCGCCATTCTGGGGCCAACGTCCTGACTTTC.

The CDR3 DNA follows: TGTGCCAGCAGCTCGCGGTGGGAGCAGTACTTC. This codes for CASSSRWEQYF. V usage is TRBV7-9 and J usage is TRBJ2-7; no definite D call. The CDR3 spans 11 residues. The germline V and J ends were trimmed by 4 bases and 7 bases, with 8 bases remaining between them. Germline CDR1 and CDR2: SEHNR and FQNEAQ (reference sequence).

The chain uses TRBV7-2 and TRBJ2-3; tentative D call: TRBD1 (6 bases). The CDR3 is 14 amino acids. The V gene lost 5 bases and the J gene lost 4 bases, with 13 bases spanning the gap. The germline gives CDR1 SGHTA, CDR2 FQGNSA. DNA of the CDR3: TGTGCCAGCAGCCACAGTAGGGGGTCAGATACGCAGTATTTT. Encoded protein: CASSHSRGSDTQYF.

The chain uses TRBV28 and TRBJ1-5; 9 bases are shared with TRBD1. The CDR3 is made up of 16 amino acids. V shed 5 bases, J shed 2 bases, and the junction held 7 bases outside the gene matches. In germline, CDR1 is MDHEN, CDR2 SYDVKM. The CDR3 DNA follows: TGTGCCAGCAGTCCCCACAGGGGGCGAGGCAATCAGCCCCAGCATTTT. Its protein is CASSPHRGRGNQPQHF.

V usage is TRBV27 and J usage is TRBJ2-1; weak D call: TRBD2 (5 bases). The CDR3 is made up of 13 amino acids. CDR1 is MNHEY and CDR2 is SMNVEV in the germline V gene (reference sequence). V was trimmed by 4 bases and J by 10 bases, leaving 14 bases between them. The CDR3 DNA sequence: TGTGCCAGCAGTTCCCATATGAGCGGCGAGCAGTTCTTC. Amino acids: CASSSHMSGEQFF.

This rearrangement joins TRBV6-5 to TRBJ1-6; a possible D gene is TRBD1 (6 bases). The CDR3 runs to 15 residues. The V and J ends lost 3 bases and 8 bases respectively, with 14 bases between them. Germline lookup yields CDR1 MNHEY and CDR2 SVGAGI. CDR3 nucleotides: TGTGCCAGCAGTTATTGGGGGCGCGGGGATTCACCCCTCCACTTT. Its translation is CASSYWGRGDSPLHF.

This clone has a single count. This chain links TRBV5-5 with TRBJ2-5, with 9 positions matching TRBD1. Germline V gene lookup returns CDR1 SGHKS and CDR2 YYEKEE (reference sequence). The ends lost 4 bases at V and 2 bases at J; junction bases unmatched: 9. The CDR3 runs to 16 residues. CDR3 sequence: CASSIPDRGVQETQYF. The CDR3 bases are TGTGCCAGCAGCATCCCAGACAGGGGGGTTCAAGAGACCCAGTACTTC.

The V and J genes are TRBV6-6 and TRBJ1-5, with D uncertain. Per germline, CDR1 MNHNY and CDR2 SVGAGI (reference sequence). CDR3 length: 12 amino acids. The V end lost 7 bases, the J end lost 9 bases, and 13 bases lay between the germline ends. Written as DNA, the CDR3 is TGTGCCAGCAATTCATGGGCGGCGCCCCAGCATTTT. The encoded protein is CASNSWAAPQHF.

In DNA, the CDR3 is TGTGCCAGCAGCCGAGGGACTAGCGGGGGGCGATACGGAGAGACCCAGTACTTC. It specifies CASSRGTSGGRYGETQYF. The V call is TRBV7-2, the J call TRBJ2-5; 15 bases are shared with TRBD2. The CDR3 runs 18 residues. Germline V gives CDR1 SGHTA, CDR2 FQGNSA. The junction had 11 bases not matched to a gene; V was cut back by 5 bases and J by 4 bases.

Points on this clone: No conserved phenylalanine or tryptophan ends this CDR3, so it is likely a read error. The chain couples TRBV30 to TRBJ1-5; perhaps TRBD1 as D (5 bases). V was clipped by 5 bases and J by 2 bases, with 13 bases between them. Germline lookup yields CDR1 GTSNPN and CDR2 SVGIG (reference sequence). There are 14 residues in the CDR3. DNA of the CDR3: TGTGCCTGGGCGGGCAGGGTCGGCAATCAGCCCCAGCATTCT. This translates into CAWAGRVGNQPQHS.

This clone has only one observation. This chain connects TRBV20-1 to TRBJ2-1; weak D call: TRBD2 (5 bases). Trimming stripped 1 base from V and 10 bases from J, with 5 bases between. Per germline, CDR1 DFQATT and CDR2 SNEGSKA (reference sequence). This CDR3 has 10 amino acids. CDR3 sequence reads: CSARAGEQFF. In DNA, the CDR3 is TGCAGTGCTAGAGCGGGGGAGCAGTTCTTC.

The rearrangement uses TRBV6-5 and TRBJ2-2; D uncertain. V lost 7 bases, J lost 4 bases, and 16 bases lay in between. The CDR3 spans 15 residues. Germline CDR1 MNHEY, CDR2 SVGAGI. In DNA form, the CDR3 reads TGTGCCAGCACCAATACAAGAGCCACCACCGGGGAGCTGTTTTTT. Protein product: CASTNTRATTGELFF.

The table lists this clone with a few counts. This chain uses TRBV5-4 with TRBJ2-1, with TRBD1 as a possible D gene (5 bases). CDR3 length equals 13 residues. V lost 7 bases and J lost 9, with 17 bases in between. The germline V gene encodes CDR1 SGHNT and CDR2 YYREEE (reference sequence). The CDR3 nucleotides are TGTGCCAGCTCCAACAGGTTTTTCGGTGAGCAGTTCTTC. It codes for CASSNRFFGEQFF.

The rearrangement joins TRBV11-2 to TRBJ2-7; 11 bases agree with TRBD2. Germline V gene lookup returns CDR1 SGHAT and CDR2 FQNNGV. V lost 2 bases and J lost 3; bases outside the gene matches: 6. The CDR3 spans 16 residues. The CDR3 protein is CASSLIASGGYYEQYF. The CDR3 bases are TGTGCCAGCAGCTTAATCGCTAGCGGGGGGTACTACGAGCAGTACTTC.

The chain combines TRBV6-5 with TRBJ2-5, with 7 bases fitting TRBD2. Germline V gene data show CDR1 as MNHEY and CDR2 as SVGAGI. The CDR3 runs 15 residues. V was clipped by 7 bases and J by 0 bases; unmatched bases: 8. The CDR3 sequence: CASTLSGAYQETQYF. The CDR3 bases are TGTGCCAGCACGTTAAGCGGGGCGTACCAAGAGACCCAGTACTTC.

This clone has just a few counts. The genes are TRBV6-6 and TRBJ2-6, with no clear D. Trimming took 6 bases from V and 0 from J, leaving 3 bases between them. CDR1 and CDR2 from the germline V gene are MNHNY and SVGAGI (reference sequence). The CDR3 runs 13 residues. As DNA, the CDR3 is TGTGCCAGCAGGGGCTCTGGGGCCAACGTCCTGACTTTC. This codes for CASRGSGANVLTF.

This sequence joins TRBV5-1 and TRBJ2-3; 9 bases are shared with TRBD2. This CDR3 comprises 15 residues. The V and J ends lost 5 bases and 3 bases, in that order; junction bases with no gene match: 7. Germline CDR1 reads SGHRS; CDR2 reads YFSETQ. In nucleotides, the CDR3 is TGCGCCAGCAGTAGGAGCGGGGGGACTACAGATACGCAGTATTTT. Translation: CASSRSGGTTDTQYF.